A single sample is the source of the 7 T cell receptor beta chains below, sequenced in a study of cytomegalovirus exposure and HLA in healthy donors. The primer mix had 60 Vbeta and 13 Jbeta primers. The repertoire was sequenced with immunoSEQ multiplex PCR; TCRdb's copy has only in-frame clones and lacks some. The table lists 40,000 to 45,000 clones, roughly half of them singletons. The sample consisted of PBMCs. The origin of the receptors is a man in his 60s in good health and CMV-seronegative.

This chain links TRBV29-1 with TRBJ2-7; 11 bases map to TRBD2. Germline CDR1 is SQVTM and CDR2 is ANQGSEA. V was clipped by 5 bases and J by 3 bases; unmatched bases: 9. The CDR3 is 15 residues long. The CDR3 protein is CSVLKLAGVLYEQYF. In DNA, the CDR3 is TGCAGCGTTCTCAAACTAGCGGGAGTGCTCTACGAGCAGTACTTC.

This clone was counted only a few times. The V and J genes are TRBV5-1 and TRBJ2-6, with no clear D. CDR1 SGHRS and CDR2 YFSETQ come from the germline V gene. V was pared by 4 bases and J by 3 bases, with 8 bases between. The CDR3 sequence is 14 residues long. CDR3 DNA: TGCGCCAGCAGCAACGGTCTTGGGGCCAACGTCCTGACTTTC. Encoded protein: CASSNGLGANVLTF.

This clone was seen only a few times. The V call is TRBV14, the J call TRBJ2-1; 9 bases align to TRBD2. This CDR3 comprises 18 residues. CDR1 and CDR2 (germline): SGHDN, FVKESK. V shed 1 base, J shed 4 bases, and the junction held 11 bases outside the gene matches. The CDR3 spells CASSQAPRLAEAYNEQFF. In DNA, the CDR3 is TGTGCCAGCAGCCAAGCACCCAGACTAGCGGAAGCGTACAATGAGCAGTTCTTC.

The sample holds a few counts of this clone. The V and J genes are TRBV6-5 and TRBJ2-7, with 7 bases identical to TRBD1. J gave up 2 bases and V 2 bases, and 3 bases lay outside the gene matches. The germline gives CDR1 MNHEY, CDR2 SVGAGI. The CDR3 has 14 amino acids. In nucleotides, the CDR3 is TGTGCCAGCAGTTACCCGGGACAGCCCTACGAGCAGTACTTC. Its translation is CASSYPGQPYEQYF.

This chain connects TRBV30 to TRBJ1-3; TRBD1 might be the D (6 bases). The CDR3 covers 16 residues. V lost 3 bases and J 4 bases, leaving 19 bases between the germline ends. Germline V lookup: CDR1 GTSNPN, CDR2 SVGIG (reference sequence). The CDR3 DNA follows: TGTGCCTGGAGCGCGGGGGTACAGGGAGTGGGAAACACCATATATTTT. It translates to CAWSAGVQGVGNTIYF.

The sample holds a few counts of this clone. The CDR3 sequence: CSVERSRGTGELFF. DNA for the CDR3: TGCAGCGTTGAACGGAGCAGGGGCACCGGGGAGCTGTTTTTT. The rearrangement joins TRBV29-1 to TRBJ2-2; weak D call: TRBD1 (6 bases). Germline V gene sequence: CDR1 SQVTM, CDR2 ANQGSEA. This CDR3 comprises 14 residues. With 2 bases removed from V and 4 bases from J, the gap between germline ends came to 11 bases.

The chain recombines TRBV9 with TRBJ1-3, with D perhaps matching TRBD1 (5 bases). Trimming removed 0 bases from V and 0 bases from J, with 10 bases in between. The CDR3 is 16 residues long. Germline V gene lookup returns CDR1 SGDLS and CDR2 YYNGEE. CDR3 coding DNA: TGTGCCAGCAGCGTAGCGACAGCCCTCTCTGGAAACACCATATATTTT. Residues: CASSVATALSGNTIYF.